Listed below are T cell receptor beta chains from one sample, sequenced in a study of blood T cells in healthy people across ages. TCRdb re-derived calls from the 5' RACE reads in MiXCR, one entry per CDR3 protein. The table includes 650,000 to 800,000 distinct CDR3 sequences, about 42% detected once. Sample: blood. These receptor sequences come from a man aged 60-69 years in good health. CDR3s include the opening cysteine and the closing phenylalanine or tryptophan. Fields, in order: V gene, J gene, CDR3 protein.

v_call: TRBV25-1; j_call: TRBJ2-1; cdr3_aa: CASSRGPYYNEQFF
v_call: TRBV6-2/TRBV6-3; j_call: TRBJ1-6; cdr3_aa: CASRRRREDSPLHF
v_call: TRBV7-2; j_call: TRBJ2-7; cdr3_aa: CASSSQVLSGGAPGYEQYF
v_call: TRBV7-2; j_call: TRBJ2-3; cdr3_aa: CASSLVIAGVTPDTQYF
v_call: TRBV9; j_call: TRBJ2-3; cdr3_aa: CASSVGASDFTDTQYF
v_call: TRBV7-3; j_call: TRBJ2-1; cdr3_aa: CASSPYPRLGEQFF
v_call: TRBV29-1; j_call: TRBJ1-2; cdr3_aa: CSVEEEYYGYTF
v_call: TRBV18; j_call: TRBJ2-3; cdr3_aa: CASSRPRQRYTDTQYF
v_call: TRBV3-1; j_call: TRBJ1-2; cdr3_aa: CASSQEWGQGRYGYTF
v_call: TRBV7-2; j_call: TRBJ2-5; cdr3_aa: CASSLGLTHQETQYF
v_call: TRBV9; j_call: TRBJ2-1; cdr3_aa: CASSAPGTSSYNEQFF
v_call: TRBV7-8; j_call: TRBJ1-5; cdr3_aa: CASSHGQGPPQHF
v_call: TRBV25-1; j_call: TRBJ2-5; cdr3_aa: CASASGGQETQYF
v_call: TRBV4-3; j_call: TRBJ1-6; cdr3_aa: CVSSQDLSGRASPLHF
v_call: TRBV12-3/TRBV12-4; j_call: TRBJ1-2; cdr3_aa: CASSQTRHPTGNYGYTF
v_call: TRBV6-1; j_call: TRBJ1-1; cdr3_aa: CASSAEGGNTEAFF
v_call: TRBV24-1; j_call: -; cdr3_aa: CATSDWGTDQGTQYF
v_call: TRBV12-3/TRBV12-4; j_call: TRBJ2-1; cdr3_aa: CASSFIQGGQGSGVEQFF
v_call: TRBV5-5; j_call: TRBJ2-5; cdr3_aa: CASSPGLAVKQETQYF
v_call: TRBV9; j_call: TRBJ2-7; cdr3_aa: CASSVDLGDHPYEQYF
v_call: TRBV4-1; j_call: TRBJ2-1; cdr3_aa: CASSQGLAKTLANEQFF
v_call: TRBV4-1; j_call: TRBJ1-2; cdr3_aa: CASSQDIGYGYTF
v_call: TRBV6-2/TRBV6-3; j_call: TRBJ2-7; cdr3_aa: CASRPEGAYYEQYF
v_call: TRBV7-8; j_call: TRBJ1-1; cdr3_aa: CASSLEGLDRGLIMNTEAFF
v_call: TRBV7-2; j_call: TRBJ2-1; cdr3_aa: CASSPGRGREQFF
v_call: TRBV20-1; j_call: TRBJ2-7; cdr3_aa: CSAVGPREAYEQYF
v_call: TRBV7-2; j_call: TRBJ2-3; cdr3_aa: CASSLAASTDTQYF
v_call: TRBV12-3/TRBV12-4; j_call: TRBJ1-6; cdr3_aa: CASSLATGRDSPLHF
v_call: TRBV6-2/TRBV6-3; j_call: TRBJ1-1; cdr3_aa: CASSYAAGQGNTEAFF
v_call: TRBV7-2; j_call: TRBJ2-5; cdr3_aa: CASSVVREQTQYF
v_call: TRBV4-1; j_call: TRBJ2-3; cdr3_aa: CASSLTAGDTQYF
v_call: TRBV7-6; j_call: TRBJ1-1; cdr3_aa: CASSLQDYTEAFF
v_call: TRBV7-6; j_call: TRBJ2-1; cdr3_aa: CASSLGRTGGRNEQFF
v_call: TRBV20-1; j_call: TRBJ2-1; cdr3_aa: CSASRGGNEQFF
v_call: TRBV20-1; j_call: -; cdr3_aa: CSAMKSSGGLVVETQYF
v_call: TRBV12-3/TRBV12-4; j_call: TRBJ2-4; cdr3_aa: CASSLGQDRLAKNIQYF
v_call: TRBV3-1; j_call: TRBJ2-5; cdr3_aa: CASSQGQQGLAGKTKQYF
v_call: TRBV6-4; j_call: TRBJ2-3; cdr3_aa: CASSDSSSGGSDTQYF
v_call: TRBV4-1; j_call: TRBJ2-3; cdr3_aa: CASSQDDLWTQYF
v_call: TRBV9; j_call: TRBJ2-7; cdr3_aa: CASSVGPGTGSISYEQYF
v_call: TRBV6-2/TRBV6-3; j_call: TRBJ2-1; cdr3_aa: CASTDGGTSGYEQFF
v_call: TRBV7-9; j_call: TRBJ2-3; cdr3_aa: CASSGGRRVGTQYF
v_call: TRBV2; j_call: TRBJ1-4; cdr3_aa: CASSGSEKLFF